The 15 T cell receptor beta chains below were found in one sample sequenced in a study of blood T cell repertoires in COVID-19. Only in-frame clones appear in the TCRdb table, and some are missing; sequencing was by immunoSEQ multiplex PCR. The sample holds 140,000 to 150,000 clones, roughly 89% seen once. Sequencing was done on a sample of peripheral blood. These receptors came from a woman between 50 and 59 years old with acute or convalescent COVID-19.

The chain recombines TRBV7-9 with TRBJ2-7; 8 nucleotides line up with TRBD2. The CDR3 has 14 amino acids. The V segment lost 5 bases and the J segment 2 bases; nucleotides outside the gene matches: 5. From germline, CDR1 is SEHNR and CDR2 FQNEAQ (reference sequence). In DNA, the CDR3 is TGTGCCAGCAGCCAACCGGGACTAGCCTACGAGCAGTACTTC. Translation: CASSQPGLAYEQYF.

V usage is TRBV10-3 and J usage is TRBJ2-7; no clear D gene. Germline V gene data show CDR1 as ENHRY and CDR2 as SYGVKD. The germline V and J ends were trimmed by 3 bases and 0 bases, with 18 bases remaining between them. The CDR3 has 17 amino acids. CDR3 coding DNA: TGTGCCATCAGTGACCCATCTCGGATCGGGTCCTCCTACGAGCAGTACTTC. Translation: CAISDPSRIGSSYEQYF.

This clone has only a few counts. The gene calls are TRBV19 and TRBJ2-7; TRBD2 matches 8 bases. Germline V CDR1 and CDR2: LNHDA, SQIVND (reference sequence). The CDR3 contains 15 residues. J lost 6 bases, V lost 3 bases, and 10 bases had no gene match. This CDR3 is CASSIQAGVGVEQYF. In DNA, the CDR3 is TGTGCCAGTAGTATTCAAGCGGGAGTGGGGGTCGAGCAGTACTTC.

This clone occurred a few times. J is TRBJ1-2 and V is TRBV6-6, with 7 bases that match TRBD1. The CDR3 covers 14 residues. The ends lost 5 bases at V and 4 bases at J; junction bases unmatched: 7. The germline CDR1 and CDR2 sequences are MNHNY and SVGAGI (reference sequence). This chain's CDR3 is CASSPRQGGYGYTF. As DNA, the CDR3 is TGTGCCAGCAGTCCGCGACAGGGCGGCTATGGCTACACCTTC.

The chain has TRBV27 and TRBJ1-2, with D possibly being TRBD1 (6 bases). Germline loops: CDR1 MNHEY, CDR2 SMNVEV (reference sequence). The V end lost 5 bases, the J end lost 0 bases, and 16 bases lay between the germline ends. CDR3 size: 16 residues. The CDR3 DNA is TGTGCCAGCAGTCTACACGGACAGAAAACTAACTATGGCTACACCTTC. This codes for CASSLHGQKTNYGYTF.

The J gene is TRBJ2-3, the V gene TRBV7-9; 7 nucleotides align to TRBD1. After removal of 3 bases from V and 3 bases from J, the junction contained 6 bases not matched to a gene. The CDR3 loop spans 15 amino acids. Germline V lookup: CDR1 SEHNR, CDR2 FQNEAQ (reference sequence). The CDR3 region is CASSFKTGWTDTQYF. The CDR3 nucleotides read TGTGCCAGCAGCTTCAAGACAGGGTGGACAGATACGCAGTATTTT.

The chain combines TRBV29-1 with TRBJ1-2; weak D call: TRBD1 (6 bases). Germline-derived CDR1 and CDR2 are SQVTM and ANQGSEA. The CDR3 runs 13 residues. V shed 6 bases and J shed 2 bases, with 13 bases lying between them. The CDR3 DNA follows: TGCAGCGTATTTCCGGGACACAACTATGGCTACACCTTC. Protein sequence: CSVFPGHNYGYTF.

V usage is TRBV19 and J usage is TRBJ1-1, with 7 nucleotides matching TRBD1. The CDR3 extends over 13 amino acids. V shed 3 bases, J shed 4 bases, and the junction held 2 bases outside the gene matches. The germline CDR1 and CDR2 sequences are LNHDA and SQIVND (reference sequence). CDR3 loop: CASSMGTVTEAFF. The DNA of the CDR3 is TGTGCCAGTAGTATGGGGACAGTCACTGAAGCTTTCTTT. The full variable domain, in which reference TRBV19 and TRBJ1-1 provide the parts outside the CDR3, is DGGITQSPKYLFRKEGQNVTLSCEQNLNHDAMYWYRQDPGQGLRLIYYSQIVNDFQKGDIAEGYSVSREKKESFPLTVTSAQKNPTAFYLCASSMGTVTEAFFGQGTRLTVV.

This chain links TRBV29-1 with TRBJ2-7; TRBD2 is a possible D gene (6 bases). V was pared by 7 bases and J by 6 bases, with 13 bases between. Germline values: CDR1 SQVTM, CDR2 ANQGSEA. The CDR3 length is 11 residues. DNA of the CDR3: TGCAGCGCAGGAGGGCCCCCCGAGCAGTACTTC. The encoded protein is CSAGGPPEQYF.

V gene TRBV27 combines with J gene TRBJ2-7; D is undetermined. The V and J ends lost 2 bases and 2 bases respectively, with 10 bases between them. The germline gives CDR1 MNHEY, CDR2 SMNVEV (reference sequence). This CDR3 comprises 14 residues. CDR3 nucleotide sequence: TGTGCCAGCAGTTTAGCCCCGGAGCCCTACGAGCAGTACTTC. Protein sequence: CASSLAPEPYEQYF.

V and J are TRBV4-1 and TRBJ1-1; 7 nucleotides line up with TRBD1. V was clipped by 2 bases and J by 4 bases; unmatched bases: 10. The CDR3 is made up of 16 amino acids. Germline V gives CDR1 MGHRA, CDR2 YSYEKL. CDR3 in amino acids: CASSQNTQGPTTEAFF. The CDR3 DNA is TGCGCCAGCAGCCAAAATACACAGGGGCCCACCACTGAAGCTTTCTTT.

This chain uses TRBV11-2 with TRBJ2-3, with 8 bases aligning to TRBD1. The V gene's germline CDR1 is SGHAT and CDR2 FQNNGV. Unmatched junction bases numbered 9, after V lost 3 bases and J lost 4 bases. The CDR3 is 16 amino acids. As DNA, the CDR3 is TGTGCCAGCAGCTTTCGTCCGACAGGGGAGGCAGATACGCAGTATTTT. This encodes CASSFRPTGEADTQYF.

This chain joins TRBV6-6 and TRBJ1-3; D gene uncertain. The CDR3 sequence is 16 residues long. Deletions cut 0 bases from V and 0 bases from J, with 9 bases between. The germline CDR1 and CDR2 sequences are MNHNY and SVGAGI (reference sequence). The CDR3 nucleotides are TGTGCCAGCAGTTACTCGTACAGAGACTCTGGAAACACCATATATTTT. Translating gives CASSYSYRDSGNTIYF.

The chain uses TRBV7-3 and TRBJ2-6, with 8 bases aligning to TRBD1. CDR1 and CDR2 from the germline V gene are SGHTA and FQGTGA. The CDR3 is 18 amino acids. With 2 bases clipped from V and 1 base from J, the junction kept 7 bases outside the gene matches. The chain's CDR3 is CASSLYGTGGSGANVLTF. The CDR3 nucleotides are TGTGCCAGCAGCTTATACGGGACAGGAGGATCTGGGGCCAACGTCCTGACTTTC.

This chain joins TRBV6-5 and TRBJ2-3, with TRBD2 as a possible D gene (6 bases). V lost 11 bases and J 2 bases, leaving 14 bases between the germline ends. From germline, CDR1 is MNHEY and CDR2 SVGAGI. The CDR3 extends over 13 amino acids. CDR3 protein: CAGTGSPTDTQYF. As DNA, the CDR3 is TGTGCCGGGACCGGGAGCCCCACAGATACGCAGTATTTT.